This T cell receptor beta chain was documented in a study of shared clonotypes between healthy human individuals. V was shortened by 8 bases and J by 1 base, with 13 bases between the two germline ends. This CDR3 is built from 14 residues. Germline V gene sequence: CDR1 MNHNY, CDR2 SVGAGI (reference sequence). Sequenced by immunoSEQ multiplex PCR; TCRdb stores in-frame clones only, minus some. The sample holds about 490,000 clones, about three quarters seen once. The gene calls are TRBV6-6 and TRBJ2-3; D is tentatively TRBD1 or TRBD2 (5 bases each). This sequence originates from a woman in her thirties or forties in good health. Some clones in this sample may be carry-over from other donors' samples. The specimen sequenced was PBMCs. CDR3 residues: CASVRDGGTDTQYF. In DNA, the CDR3 is TGTGCCAGCGTCCGGGACGGGGGCACAGATACGCAGTATTTT.